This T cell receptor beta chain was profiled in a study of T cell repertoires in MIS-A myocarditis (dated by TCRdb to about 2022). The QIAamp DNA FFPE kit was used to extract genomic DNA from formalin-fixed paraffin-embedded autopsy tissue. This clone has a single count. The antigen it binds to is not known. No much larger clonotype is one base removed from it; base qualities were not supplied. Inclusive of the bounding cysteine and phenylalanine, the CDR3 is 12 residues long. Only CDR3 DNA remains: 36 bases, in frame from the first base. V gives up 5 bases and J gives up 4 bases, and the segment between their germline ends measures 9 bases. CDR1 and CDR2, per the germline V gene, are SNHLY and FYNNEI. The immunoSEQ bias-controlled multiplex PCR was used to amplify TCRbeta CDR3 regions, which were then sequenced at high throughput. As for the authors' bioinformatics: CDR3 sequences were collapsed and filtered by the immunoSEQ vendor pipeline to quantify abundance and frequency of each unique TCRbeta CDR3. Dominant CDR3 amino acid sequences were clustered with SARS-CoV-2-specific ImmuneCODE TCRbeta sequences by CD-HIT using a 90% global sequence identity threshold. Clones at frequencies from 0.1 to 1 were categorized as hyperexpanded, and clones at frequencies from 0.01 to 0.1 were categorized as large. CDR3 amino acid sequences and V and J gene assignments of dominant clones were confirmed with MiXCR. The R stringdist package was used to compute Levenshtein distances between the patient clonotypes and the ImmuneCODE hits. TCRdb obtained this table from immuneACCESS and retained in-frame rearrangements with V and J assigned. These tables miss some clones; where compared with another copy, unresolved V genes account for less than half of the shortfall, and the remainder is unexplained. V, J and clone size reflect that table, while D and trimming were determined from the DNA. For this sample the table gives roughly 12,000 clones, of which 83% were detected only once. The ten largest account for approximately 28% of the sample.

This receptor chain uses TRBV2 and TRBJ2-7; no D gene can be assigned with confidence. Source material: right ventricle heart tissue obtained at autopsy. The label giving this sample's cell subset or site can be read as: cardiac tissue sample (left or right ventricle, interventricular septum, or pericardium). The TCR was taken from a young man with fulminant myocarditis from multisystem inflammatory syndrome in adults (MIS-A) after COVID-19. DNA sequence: TGTGCCAGCAGTCCCCAGACTTACGAGCAGTACTTC. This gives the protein CASSPQTYEQYF. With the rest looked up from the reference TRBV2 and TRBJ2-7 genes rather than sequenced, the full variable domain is EPEVTQTPSHQVTQMGQEVILRCVPISNHLYFYWYRQILGQKVEFLVSFYNNEISEKSEIFDDQFSVERPDGSNFTLKIRSTKLEDSAMYFCASSPQTYEQYFGPGTRLTVT.